The rows below give T cell receptor beta chains drawn from one sample of a study of shared clonotypes between healthy human individuals. This table comes from immunoSEQ multiplex PCR, and its TCRdb copy is limited to in-frame clones, with some not included. Of just over 2,000,000 clones listed, 95% are singletons. Sequenced material: naive CD4+ T cells sorted from blood. These receptors all come from a man aged 18 to 30 in good health. Both conserved end residues are part of each CDR3. D genes are given only for firm matches. Not every row has a clone size; where given, it reads once, few, many or a size class.

size | J | D | V | CDR3 | DNA
- | TRBJ2-5 | - | TRBV11-2 | CASSFAGVVWETQYF | TGTGCCAGCAGCTTCGCGGGTGTGGTTTGGGAGACCCAGTACTTC
- | TRBJ1-6 | TRBD1 | TRBV30 | CAWSDGQGYNSPLHF | TGTGCCTGGAGCGACGGACAGGGGTATAATTCACCCCTCCACTTT
- | TRBJ2-3 | - | TRBV30 | CAWSWVAVSTDTQYF | TGTGCCTGGAGTTGGGTAGCGGTTAGCACAGATACGCAGTATTTT
- | TRBJ2-7 | - | TRBV9 | CASSVLAVPYEQYF | TGTGCCAGCAGCGTATTAGCGGTCCCCTACGAGCAGTACTTC
- | TRBJ1-3 | - | TRBV5-4 | CASSLDSTGNTIYF | TGTGCCAGCAGCTTGGACAGCACTGGAAACACCATATATTTT
- | TRBJ1-4 | - | TRBV30 | CAWKGGRSEKLFF | TGTGCCTGGAAAGGGGGGAGGAGTGAAAAACTGTTTTTT
- | TRBJ1-1 | - | TRBV6-6 | CASRTLGQMNTEAFF | TGTGCCAGCAGGACGCTTGGACAGATGAACACTGAAGCTTTCTTT
- | TRBJ2-7 | TRBD1 | TRBV29-1 | CSAKEGTGGDSGEQYF | TGCAGCGCTAAGGAGGGTACAGGGGGCGATTCCGGCGAGCAGTACTTC
- | TRBJ2-3 | TRBD2 | TRBV7-6 | CASSFTSGSTDTQYF | TGTGCCAGCAGCTTCACTAGCGGGAGCACAGATACGCAGTATTTT
- | TRBJ2-3 | - | TRBV30 | CAWSVWGLTRITDTQYF | TGTGCCTGGAGTGTATGGGGGCTGACTAGGATCACAGATACGCAGTATTTT
- | TRBJ1-1 | TRBD1 | TRBV18 | CASSPIQGLPNTEAFF | TGTGCCAGCTCACCCATACAGGGGTTACCTAACACTGAAGCTTTCTTT
- | TRBJ1-4 | - | TRBV5-1 | CASSLGRREEKLFF | TGCGCCAGCAGCTTGGGTAGGAGGGAGGAAAAACTGTTTTTT
- | TRBJ1-4 | - | TRBV15 | CATAGSTNEKLFF | TGTGCCACCGCGGGATCAACTAATGAAAAACTGTTTTTT
- | TRBJ1-2 | - | TRBV28 | CATTAGGEAGVGYYGYTF | TGTGCCACCACGGCCGGAGGCGAGGCTGGGGTTGGATACTATGGCTACACCTTC
- | TRBJ2-5 | - | TRBV11-2 | CASSPPGLQETQYF | TGTGCCAGCAGCCCGCCGGGGCTCCAAGAGACCCAGTACTTC
- | TRBJ2-2 | TRBD2 | TRBV7-9 | CASSPRTSGRTNTGELFF | TGTGCCAGCAGCCCCCGGACTAGCGGGAGGACGAACACCGGGGAGCTGTTTTTT
once | TRBJ2-1 | - | TRBV5-1 | CASSWEDGSYNEQFF | TGCGCCAGCAGTTGGGAGGATGGATCCTACAATGAGCAGTTCTTC
- | TRBJ1-6 | - | TRBV11-2 | CASSLMNYNSPLHF | TGTGCCAGCAGTCTCATGAACTATAATTCACCCCTCCACTTT
- | TRBJ1-5 | - | TRBV18 | CASSRQNPGQNHPSNQPQHF | TGTGCCAGCTCACGACAAAACCCGGGACAAAACCATCCTAGCAATCAGCCCCAGCATTTT
- | TRBJ1-1 | TRBD1 | TRBV18 | CASSPWQGARNTEAFF | TGTGCCAGCTCACCATGGCAGGGGGCAAGGAACACTGAAGCTTTCTTT
- | TRBJ2-7 | TRBD2 | TRBV5-4 | CASSPGTSGNLQEQYF | TGTGCCAGCAGCCCCGGGACTAGCGGGAACCTACAGGAGCAGTACTTC
- | TRBJ2-7 | - | TRBV20-1 | CSAPGRNEQYF | TGCAGTGCTCCTGGGAGGAACGAGCAGTACTTC
- | TRBJ2-1 | TRBD2 | TRBV6-5 | CASSYTGTSGYNEQFF | TGTGCCAGCAGTTATACCGGGACTAGCGGCTACAATGAGCAGTTCTTC
- | TRBJ2-2 | - | TRBV6-4 | CASSEWDATGELFF | TGTGCCAGCAGTGAGTGGGACGCCACCGGGGAGCTGTTTTTT
once | TRBJ1-4 | - | TRBV20-1 | CSAPSMEKLFF | TGCAGTGCTCCTTCCATGGAAAAACTGTTTTTT
- | TRBJ2-7 | - | TRBV14 | CASSQGWRFYEQYF | TGTGCCAGCAGCCAAGGATGGCGCTTCTACGAGCAGTACTTC
- | TRBJ1-6 | TRBD1 | TRBV19 | CASSGSGQMNSPLHF | TGTGCCAGTAGTGGATCGGGACAGATGAATTCACCCCTCCACTTT
- | TRBJ1-1 | - | TRBV7-6 | CASSSDKNTEAFF | TGTGCCAGCAGCTCGGACAAGAACACTGAAGCTTTCTTT
- | TRBJ2-3 | - | TRBV28 | CASSLWGTGADTQYF | TGTGCCAGCAGTTTATGGGGGACCGGCGCAGATACGCAGTATTTT
- | TRBJ1-2 | - | TRBV10-3 | CAISVKRDTDGYTF | TGTGCCATCAGTGTAAAAAGGGACACGGATGGCTACACCTTC
- | TRBJ2-1 | TRBD1 | TRBV11-2 | CASSLYRQGPYNEQFF | TGTGCCAGCAGCCTATATCGACAGGGGCCCTACAATGAGCAGTTCTTC
once | TRBJ2-3 | - | TRBV7-9 | CASSLVRGGSSTDTQYF | TGTGCCAGCAGCTTAGTGCGAGGGGGGTCTAGCACAGATACGCAGTATTTT
- | TRBJ2-1 | - | TRBV10-3 | CAISEYRGPDNEQFF | TGTGCCATCAGTGAGTACCGGGGGCCAGACAATGAGCAGTTCTTC
once | TRBJ2-4 | - | TRBV10-2 | CASLGVTKNIQYF | TGCGCCAGCTTGGGGGTTACCAAAAACATTCAGTACTTC
- | TRBJ2-1 | - | TRBV5-1 | CASSPRGSVNNEQFF | TGCGCCAGCAGCCCACGCGGCTCCGTGAACAATGAGCAGTTCTTC